This TCR beta chain was captured in a study of blood T cell repertoires in COVID-19. Across the study: The analysed material was cDNA or gDNA that came from T cells, B-cell-depleted T cells, or PBMCs.

In its sample, this clone was seen once. V was clipped by 8 bases and J by 4 bases, with 11 bases between them. In germline, CDR1 is GTSNPN, CDR2 SVGIG (reference sequence). This CDR3 has 11 amino acids. As originally analysed: Quantification of nucleated cells was approximated via reference gene primer amplification. Sequenced by immunoSEQ multiplex PCR; TCRdb stores in-frame clones only, minus some. That table furnishes V, J and clone size, whereas the DNA furnished D and trimming. In the table there are roughly 80,000 clones, more than 70% of which are singletons. The TCR originated in a man aged 70-80 years with active or convalescent COVID-19. The source material was peripheral blood. The rearrangement links TRBV30 to TRBJ2-5; D is unclear. The CDR3 spells CARTAGETQYF. The CDR3 DNA reads TGTGCCCGTACAGCAGGAGAGACCCAGTACTTC.